These 8 T cell receptor beta chains share one sample of origin, sequenced in a study of T cell responses to AZD1222 COVID-19 vaccine. Generated by immunoSEQ multiplex PCR, the TCRdb table keeps only in-frame clones and is missing some. Of some 150,000 clones in the sample, around 89% are singletons; the top ten hold around 16%. The sequenced sample was peripheral blood, obtained on day 0 of AZD1222 vaccination. The receptors come from an adult in good health.

The chain links TRBV5-5 to TRBJ2-1; 7 bases map to TRBD1. The CDR3 has 16 amino acids. The J segment lost 7 bases and the V segment lost 0 bases, leaving 10 bases of the junction unmatched. CDR1 SGHKS and CDR2 YYEKEE come from the germline V gene (reference sequence). CDR3 DNA: TGTGCCAGCAGCTTGGTTGGGACAGCCGCCTCTAATGAGCAGTTCTTC. Its translation: CASSLVGTAASNEQFF.

This clone was found once. J is TRBJ1-1 and V is TRBV12-5, with D uncertain. Germline CDR1 is LGHNT and CDR2 is FRNRAP. The CDR3 spans 15 residues. The ends were cut back, 9 bases at V and 3 bases at J, with 20 bases in the middle. The CDR3 region is CASRFPYGRDTEAFF. The DNA of the CDR3 is TGTGCTAGCCGCTTCCCCTACGGCCGGGACACTGAAGCTTTCTTT.

The rearrangement uses TRBV12-5 and TRBJ2-7, with 7 bases identical to TRBD1. V was pared by 0 bases and J by 4 bases, with 3 bases of the junction left unmatched. CDR1 is LGHNT, CDR2 FRNRAP, per germline. There are 14 residues in the CDR3. In DNA form, the CDR3 reads TGTGCTAGTGGTTTGGTAGGGGGCGTTTACGAGCAGTACTTC. Encoded protein: CASGLVGGVYEQYF.

The chain couples TRBV9 to TRBJ1-3; D is unclear. Trimming pared 3 bases from V and 4 bases from J, leaving 8 bases between. CDR3 length equals 13 residues. Germline V gene lookup returns CDR1 SGDLS and CDR2 YYNGEE. The CDR3 nucleotides are TGTGCCAGCAGCGATATCTGGGGAAACACCATATATTTT. It specifies CASSDIWGNTIYF.

V and J are TRBV18 and TRBJ1-1; 12 nucleotides line up with TRBD1. Germline assignment: CDR1 KGHSH and CDR2 LQKENI. The CDR3 spans 16 residues. V was pared by 3 bases and J by 5 bases, with 7 bases of the junction left unmatched. The DNA for the CDR3 is TGTGCCAGCTCACCTGGGACAGGGGGCGCGTGGACTGAAGCTTTCTTT. It translates to CASSPGTGGAWTEAFF.

The CDR3 DNA sequence: TGTGCCAGCAGTGAAGCCTTAAGGGTTTTGAACACTGAAGCTTTCTTT. This gives the protein CASSEALRVLNTEAFF. This chain uses TRBV2 with TRBJ1-1, with D unclear. The ends were cut back, 0 bases at V and 0 bases at J, with 11 bases in the middle. In germline, CDR1 is SNHLY, CDR2 FYNNEI. The CDR3 has 16 amino acids. The variable domain in full, completed from reference TRBV2 and TRBJ1-1, reads EPEVTQTPSHQVTQMGQEVILRCVPISNHLYFYWYRQILGQKVEFLVSFYNNEISEKSEIFDDQFSVERPDGSNFTLKIRSTKLEDSAMYFCASSEALRVLNTEAFFGQGTRLTVV.

The CDR3 bases are TGTGCCAGCTCACCCCAGGGGATGGGGGAAAAACTGTTTTTT. It is translated as CASSPQGMGEKLFF. The rearrangement links TRBV18 to TRBJ1-4; D might be TRBD1 (6 bases). This CDR3 contains 14 residues. V was pared by 3 bases and J by 8 bases, with 13 bases between. Germline assignment: CDR1 KGHSH and CDR2 LQKENI.

The chain couples TRBV5-4 to TRBJ2-1; 9 bases align to TRBD2. The CDR3 is made up of 15 amino acids. The V gene's germline CDR1 is SGHNT and CDR2 YYREEE (reference sequence). J lost 6 bases, V lost 4 bases, and 8 bases had no gene match. CDR3 residues: CASSHSAGGFNEQFF. The CDR3 nucleotides are TGTGCCAGCAGCCATTCAGCGGGGGGATTCAATGAGCAGTTCTTC.